This T cell receptor (beta chain) was obtained from a study of blood T cell repertoires in COVID-19. In the study overall: Specimens from acute and convalescent COVID-19 originated in the United States, Italy and Spain. T cells, B-cell-depleted T cells, or PBMCs supplied cDNA or gDNA.

This CDR3 is built from 13 residues. The V and J ends lost 6 bases and 2 bases, in that order; junction bases with no gene match: 3. CDR1 and CDR2 (germline): MNHNY, SVGAGI (reference sequence). TCRdb keeps only in-frame clones here, not all; method: immunoSEQ multiplex PCR. The sample includes approximately 150,000 clones, about four fifths of them seen just once. Sequencing was performed on peripheral blood. The chain combines TRBV6-6 with TRBJ2-5, with TRBD1 matching 7 bases. This TCR was sampled from a woman aged 55-69 years with COVID-19, enrolled during active disease. Written as DNA, the CDR3 is TGTGCCAGCAGCCGGGACAGACAAGAGACCCAGTACTTC. Its protein product is CASSRDRQETQYF.